This entry concerns a single TCR beta chain. Its antigen remains unidentified. Base qualities are not at hand, and no much larger clone is one base apart. The sample comes from a study of CD4+ T cells in melanoma (dated by TCRdb to between 2020 and 2023). In terms of the full investigation: Neoantigen-specific CD4+ T cells in human melanoma were investigated in the study.

The library was made by the immunoSEQ multiplex PCR assay. TCRdb obtained this table from immuneACCESS and retained in-frame rearrangements with V and J assigned. These tables miss some clones; where compared with another copy, unresolved V genes account for less than half of the shortfall, and the remainder is unexplained. The sample has 110,000 to 150,000 clones on record, about nine tenths of them singletons. Jointly, the top ten make up about 1.6% of the sample. As encoded in the germline V gene (reference sequence), CDR1 is SGHNT while CDR2 is YYREEE. Reading from cysteine to phenylalanine, the CDR3 counts 16 amino acids. Of the read, only the CDR3 DNA is kept; its 48 bases are in frame from base 1. The V end gives up 0 bases and the J end 0 bases, leaving 3 bases in the junction not matched to a gene. What the authors observed across the whole study: The report described a correlation between neoantigen-specific CD4+ T cells and the function of CD8+ T cells, macrophages and B cells. Neoantigen-specific CD4+ T cells in melanoma were reported to show diverse differentiation states.

Donors were patients with melanoma. This sequence was found in a human donor with melanoma. The V and J genes are TRBV5-4 and TRBJ2-3; 8 central nucleotides agree with TRBD2. The CDR3 in this case is CASSLASGRSTDTQYF. DNA sequence: TGTGCCAGCAGCTTGGCTAGCGGGCGCAGCACAGATACGCAGTATTTT.